This entry is about one T cell receptor (beta chain). Its antigen target is currently unknown. An end of the junction differs from the germline gene, which may be a read error. The data are from a study of OX40 agonist ivuxolimab in advanced cancers. Looking at the study overall: Ivuxolimab was a fully human IgG2 agonistic monoclonal antibody targeting the costimulatory receptor OX40 (CD134). Intravenous ivuxolimab was administered to patients every 2 weeks at six dose levels: 0.01, 0.1, 0.3, 1.5, 3 and 10 mg/kg. The paper reports the monotherapy dose-escalation portion (N ≈ 52 patients) of the phase I ivuxolimab trial. Among the 52 dose-escalation patients, approximately 20 had hepatocellular carcinoma, 15 melanoma, 9 renal cell carcinoma and 9 head and neck cancer. Partial responses were achieved by three dose-escalation patients, of whom one had hepatocellular carcinoma and two had cutaneous melanoma. Patients were allowed to have had prior anti-PD-1, anti-PD-L1 or anti-CTLA-4 therapy, and 40% of the dose-escalation patients had been treated with checkpoint inhibitors. In the dose-escalation cohort, approximately 82% of patients were male, and the mean age was roughly 60 years with a range of about 20 to 80. Peripheral TCRbeta sequencing aimed to test whether ivuxolimab altered TCR sequence diversity and caused clonal T-cell expansion.

The germline V gene (reference sequence) specifies SSHAT as CDR1 and FNYEAQ as CDR2. Counted from cysteine to phenylalanine, this CDR3 has 13 amino acids. The sequence is cut down to CDR3 DNA, 39 bases in frame from base 1. The trial excluded patients who had a history of autoimmune disease or who were on systemic immunosuppression. Peripheral blood for TCR sequencing was collected from all dose cohorts at baseline, on cycle 4 day 1, and on cycle 7 day 1. The samples were drawn from a first-in-human, open-label, multicenter phase I dose-escalation trial of ivuxolimab. The trial enrolled adults with locally advanced or metastatic head and neck squamous cell, hepatocellular, melanoma or renal cell carcinoma. Before TCR sequencing, CD4+ T cells and CD8+ T cells from peripheral blood were sorted into separate populations. To sequence the TCRbeta CDR3 region, genomic DNA was isolated from the sorted cells. The immunoSEQ Assay was used for sequencing of TCRbeta CDR3 regions. Drawn from immuneACCESS, this table holds only the in-frame rearrangements with V and J called that TCRdb kept. Clones are partly lost; checked studies trace under half to an unresolved V gene and leave the rest unexplained. Within this sample are about 45,000 clones, with about 88% of them counted one time only. The ten largest make up 1.1% of the sample.

Overall study outcomes, separate from this receptor: At doses from 0.1 to 3.0 mg/kg, clonal expansion was seen in both CD4+ and CD8+ blood T cells between baseline and week 6. Low levels of normalized T-cell clonal expansion were also seen in some patients who did not respond. On average, CD8+ T cells showed more expanded clones than CD4+ T cells after ivuxolimab. The antigen specificity of the peripheral T cells that underwent clonal expansion was not determined. In the 0.1-3.0 mg/kg groups, partial responders had among the lowest normalized peripheral clonal expansion, particularly in CD8+ T cells.

Recombination linked TRBV7-7 to TRBJ1-1; the best D guess is TRBD1, with 6 bases matching. The sequence was obtained from an adult with an advanced solid tumor such as melanoma, head and neck, liver or kidney cancer. This material consisted of CD4+ or CD8+ T cells sorted from blood, taken in a trial of the OX40 agonist ivuxolimab. The CDR3 has the sequence CASSTNRDTEAFF. In nucleotide form, the sequence is TGTGCTAGCAGCACCAACAGGGACACTGAAGCTTTCTTT. The full variable domain, with segments outside the CDR3 supplied by the reference TRBV7-7 and TRBJ1-1 proteins, appears as GAGVSQSPRYKVTKRGQDVTLRCDPISSHATLYWYQQALGQGPEFLTYFNYEAQPDKSGLPSDRFSAERPEGSISTLTIQRTEQRDSAMYRCASSTNRDTEAFFGQGTRLTVV.